This T cell receptor (beta chain) emerged from a study of shared clonotypes between healthy human individuals. Measured with immunoSEQ multiplex PCR; TCRdb has only the in-frame clones, and not every one. The data hold approximately 340,000 clones, with roughly 80% observed a single time. Study-wide points: Larger estimated richness was generally recorded for naive subsets relative to memory subsets.

This clone occurred many times. Its antigen is unidentified. The sample contains more than one DNA sequence encoding this CDR3. Per germline, CDR1 SNHLY and CDR2 FYNNEI. J gave up 4 bases and V 5 bases, and 3 bases lay outside the gene matches. CDR3 length: 14 residues. J is TRBJ1-5 and V is TRBV2, with TRBD1 identical over 9 bases. The sample comprised memory CD4+ T cells sorted from blood. Sample subset: CD45RA-negative fraction. The sequence came from a man in his thirties or forties in good health. CDR3 sequence reads: CASSLDRGNQPQHF. The DNA of the CDR3 is TGTGCCAGCAGTTTGGACAGGGGTAATCAGCCCCAGCATTTT.